Presented here are 18 T cell receptor beta chains from one specimen sequenced in a study of blood T cell repertoires in COVID-19. The data were produced by immunoSEQ multiplex PCR, yet TCRdb's version contains in-frame clones alone and is incomplete. This table has tens of thousands of clones, 75% to 85% appearing once. Sequenced: peripheral blood. The receptors derive from an elderly man with COVID-19, enrolled during active disease.

The chain joins TRBV9 to TRBJ2-3, with D perhaps matching TRBD1 (6 bases). Trimming removed 4 bases from V and 2 bases from J, with 11 bases in between. The CDR3 is made up of 14 amino acids. Germline V gene sequence: CDR1 SGDLS, CDR2 YYNGEE. CDR3 region: CASSSRQATDTQYF. For the CDR3, the DNA is TGTGCCAGCAGCTCCCGACAGGCCACAGATACGCAGTATTTT.

CDR3 bases: TGCGCCAGCAGCTTGGATCTAGCGGGAGGGCCCGACAATGAGCAGTTCTTC. Its translation: CASSLDLAGGPDNEQFF. The chain uses TRBV5-1 and TRBJ2-1, with 12 positions matching TRBD2. V dropped 0 bases and J dropped 5; count of bases not matched to a gene: 6. CDR1 SGHRS and CDR2 YFSETQ come from the germline V gene. CDR3 size: 17 residues.

The chain couples TRBV7-2 to TRBJ1-4; maybe TRBD1 (6 bases). Trimming removed 5 bases from V and 0 bases from J, with 13 bases in between. This CDR3 has 16 amino acids. Germline assignment: CDR1 SGHTA and CDR2 FQGNSA. CDR3 bases: TGTGCCAGCAGCCCTAACAGGGTAACAACTAATGAAAAACTGTTTTTT. This encodes CASSPNRVTTNEKLFF.

V is TRBV7-2 and J is TRBJ2-3, with a tentative D call TRBD2 (6 bases). V was cut by 6 bases and J by 2 bases, with 12 bases left in between. Germline-derived CDR1 and CDR2 are SGHTA and FQGNSA. This CDR3 is 14 amino acids long. CDR3 DNA sequence: TGTGCCAGCAGACCCGGGACTCTCACAGATACGCAGTATTTT. Amino acid sequence: CASRPGTLTDTQYF.

The chain combines TRBV6-2 or TRBV6-3 with TRBJ2-2; the D gene is possibly TRBD2 (6 bases). CDR1 and CDR2 (germline): MNHEY, SVGEGT. The CDR3 length is 13 residues. The germline V and J ends were trimmed by 6 bases and 6 bases, with 11 bases remaining between them. CDR3 in amino acids: CASSISSAGELFF. The DNA of the CDR3 is TGTGCCAGCAGCATCTCTAGCGCCGGGGAGCTGTTTTTT.

The DNA of the CDR3 is TGTGCCAGCACGATTAGCGGGAGGGACGAGCAGTACTTC. This sequence encodes CASTISGRDEQYF. The V call is TRBV7-2, the J call TRBJ2-7; 11 nucleotides match TRBD2. The germline CDR1 and CDR2 sequences are SGHTA and FQGNSA. Germline trimming cut 7 bases from V and 5 bases from J; bases unmatched to any gene: 4. This CDR3 has 13 amino acids. Variable domain in full (rest from reference TRBV7-2 and TRBJ2-7): GAGVSQSPSNKVTEKGKDVELRCDPISGHTALYWYRQSLGQGLEFLIYFQGNSAPDKSGLPSDRFSAERTGGSVSTLTIQRTQQEDSAVYLCASTISGRDEQYFGPGTRLTVT.

The rearrangement links TRBV3-1 (or the pseudogene TRBV3-2) to TRBJ2-1; a possible D gene is TRBD1 (5 bases). Germline V gene lookup returns CDR1 LGHDT and CDR2 YNNKEL (reference sequence). The CDR3 length is 13 residues. Trimming removed 2 bases from V and 6 bases from J, with 8 bases in between. CDR3 sequence reads: CASSQFTGNEQFF. The CDR3 DNA is TGTGCCAGCAGCCAATTTACAGGCAATGAGCAGTTCTTC.

The chain links TRBV12-5 to TRBJ1-5, with D possibly being TRBD1 (6 bases). Trimming stripped 3 bases from V and 3 bases from J, with 9 bases between. The CDR3 has 14 amino acids. Germline V gives CDR1 LGHNT, CDR2 FRNRAP. The CDR3 DNA follows: TGTGCTAGTGGTTTATCAGGGGACAATCAGCCCCAGCATTTT. Its protein product is CASGLSGDNQPQHF.

The genes are TRBV2 and TRBJ2-7; D is uncertain. Deletions cut 6 bases from V and 2 bases from J, with 11 bases between. The CDR3 consists of 13 residues. Germline assignment: CDR1 SNHLY and CDR2 FYNNEI. The CDR3 reads CASRSPPAYEQYF. CDR3 DNA: TGTGCCAGCAGATCGCCCCCAGCCTACGAGCAGTACTTC.

This clone was seen only a few times. The chain links TRBV9 to TRBJ1-1, with TRBD1 matching 7 bases. This CDR3 is built from 16 residues. The V gene end was trimmed by 0 bases and the J gene end by 4 bases; junction bases not matched to a gene: 9. Germline assignment: CDR1 SGDLS and CDR2 YYNGEE. The CDR3 loop reads CASSVVSRGMSTEAFF. CDR3 coding DNA: TGTGCCAGCAGCGTAGTCTCCAGGGGGATGAGCACTGAAGCTTTCTTT.

The rearrangement joins TRBV30 to TRBJ1-2, with D perhaps matching TRBD1 (5 bases). The germline V gene has CDR1 GTSNPN and CDR2 SVGIG (reference sequence). The CDR3 has 14 amino acids. The V end lost 0 bases, the J end lost 2 bases, and 10 bases lay between the germline ends. The DNA of the CDR3 is TGTGCCTGGAGTGTACAGGCAGAAAACTATGGCTACACCTTC. As protein: CAWSVQAENYGYTF.

The chain recombines TRBV19 with TRBJ2-1; 9 positions match TRBD1. From germline, CDR1 is LNHDA and CDR2 SQIVND (reference sequence). This CDR3 spans 15 amino acids. V was pared by 10 bases and J by 7 bases, with 14 bases of the junction left unmatched. CDR3 in DNA: TGTGCCACGGAACCGGGACAGGGACTTAAAAATGAGCAGTTCTTC. Its translation is CATEPGQGLKNEQFF.

CDR3 residues: CASSPPLAGGINYEQYF. CDR3 in DNA: TGTGCCAGCAGTCCACCCCTAGCGGGGGGCATTAACTACGAGCAGTACTTC. The chain carries TRBV6-2 or TRBV6-3 and TRBJ2-7, with 11 bases matching TRBD2. V shed 5 bases, J shed 3 bases, and the junction held 12 bases outside the gene matches. Germline CDR1 and CDR2: MNHEY and SVGEGT. This CDR3 region has 17 residues.

This clone was seen once. In DNA, the CDR3 is TGTGCCAGCAGTTACAGGGGAACCCAAGAGACCCAGTACTTC. It is translated as CASSYRGTQETQYF. This chain links TRBV27 with TRBJ2-5; 7 nucleotides line up with TRBD1. Germline CDR1 reads MNHEY; CDR2 reads SMNVEV (reference sequence). The CDR3 runs to 14 residues. The ends lost 4 bases at V and 1 base at J; junction bases unmatched: 3.

V and J are TRBV19 and TRBJ1-6; 8 nucleotides agree with TRBD1. V gave up 3 bases and J gave up 8 bases; unmatched junction bases: 6. Germline CDR1 is LNHDA and CDR2 is SQIVND (reference sequence). This CDR3 comprises 15 residues. CDR3 DNA sequence: TGTGCCAGTAGTATCCAGGACAGGGTAGATTCACCCCTCCACTTT. It specifies CASSIQDRVDSPLHF.

The chain uses TRBV13 and TRBJ1-6; D remains ambiguous. V lost 0 bases to trimming and J lost 9 bases, with 15 bases between them. This CDR3 is built from 16 residues. The germline V gene has CDR1 PRHDT and CDR2 FYEKMQ (reference sequence). This CDR3 reads CASSLGRVVTASPLHF. CDR3 coding DNA: TGTGCCAGCAGCTTAGGACGGGTAGTTACGGCTTCACCCCTCCACTTT.

This clone was detected only a few times. The chain couples TRBV3-1 (or the pseudogene TRBV3-2) to TRBJ1-1; no reliable D call. This CDR3 is 12 amino acids long. Germline CDR1 reads LGHDT; CDR2 reads YNNKEL (reference sequence). Deletions cut 5 bases from V and 7 bases from J, with 11 bases between. CDR3 DNA: TGTGCCAGCAGCTTCGGCCGGGGTGAAGCTTTCTTT. It codes for CASSFGRGEAFF.

Only a few counts were recorded for this clone. The chain is built from TRBV5-1 and TRBJ1-4; D gene uncertain. Germline V gene data show CDR1 as SGHRS and CDR2 as YFSETQ. Trimming left V 1 base short and J 8 bases short, with 9 bases between. The length of the CDR3 is 13 residues. CDR3 nucleotides: TGCGCCAGCAGCTTGAACGGAGAGGAAAAACTGTTTTTT. It codes for CASSLNGEEKLFF.